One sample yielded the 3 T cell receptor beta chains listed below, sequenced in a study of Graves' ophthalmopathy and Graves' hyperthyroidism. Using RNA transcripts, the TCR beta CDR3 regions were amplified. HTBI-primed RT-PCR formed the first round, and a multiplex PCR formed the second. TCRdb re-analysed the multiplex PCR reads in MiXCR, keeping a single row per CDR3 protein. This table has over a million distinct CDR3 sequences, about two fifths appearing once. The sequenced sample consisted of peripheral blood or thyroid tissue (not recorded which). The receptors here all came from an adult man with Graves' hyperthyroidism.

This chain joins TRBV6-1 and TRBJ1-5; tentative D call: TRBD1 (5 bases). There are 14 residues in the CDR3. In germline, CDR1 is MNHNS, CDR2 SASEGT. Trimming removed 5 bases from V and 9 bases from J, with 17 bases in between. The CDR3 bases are TGTGCCAGCAGTTCCGGGGCCTTTCGGGGGCCCCAGCATTTT. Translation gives CASSSGAFRGPQHF.

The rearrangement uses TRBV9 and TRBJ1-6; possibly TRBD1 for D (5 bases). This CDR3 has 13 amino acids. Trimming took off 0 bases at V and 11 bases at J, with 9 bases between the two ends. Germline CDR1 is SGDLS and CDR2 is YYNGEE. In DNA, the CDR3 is TGTGCCAGCAGCGTAGCTGAGGGGACACCCCTCCACTTT. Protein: CASSVAEGTPLHF.

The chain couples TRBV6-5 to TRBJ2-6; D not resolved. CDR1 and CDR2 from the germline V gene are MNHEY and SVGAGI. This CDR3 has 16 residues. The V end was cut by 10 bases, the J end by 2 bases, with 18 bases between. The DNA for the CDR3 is TGTGCCACCCGAACTTCGACGTTTACTGGGGCCAACGTCCTGACTTTC. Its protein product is CATRTSTFTGANVLTF.